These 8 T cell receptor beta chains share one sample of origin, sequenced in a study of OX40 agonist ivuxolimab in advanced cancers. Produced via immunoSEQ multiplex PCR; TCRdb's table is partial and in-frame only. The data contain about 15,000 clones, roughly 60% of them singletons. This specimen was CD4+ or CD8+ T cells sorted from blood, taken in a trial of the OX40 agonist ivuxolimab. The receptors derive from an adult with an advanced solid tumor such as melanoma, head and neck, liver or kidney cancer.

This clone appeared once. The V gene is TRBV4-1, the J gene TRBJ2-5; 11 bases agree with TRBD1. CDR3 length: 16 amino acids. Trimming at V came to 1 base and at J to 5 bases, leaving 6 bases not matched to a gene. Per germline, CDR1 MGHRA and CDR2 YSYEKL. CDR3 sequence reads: CASSQGGQGAGETQYF. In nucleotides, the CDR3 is TGCGCCAGCAGCCAAGGTGGACAGGGGGCGGGGGAGACCCAGTACTTC.

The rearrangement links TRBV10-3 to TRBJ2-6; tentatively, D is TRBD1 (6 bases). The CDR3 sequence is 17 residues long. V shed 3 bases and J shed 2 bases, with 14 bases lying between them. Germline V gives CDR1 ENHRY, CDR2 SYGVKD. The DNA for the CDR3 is TGTGCCATCAGTGACCTAAGAGGGGGACCTGGGGCCAACGTCCTGACTTTC. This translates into CAISDLRGGPGANVLTF.

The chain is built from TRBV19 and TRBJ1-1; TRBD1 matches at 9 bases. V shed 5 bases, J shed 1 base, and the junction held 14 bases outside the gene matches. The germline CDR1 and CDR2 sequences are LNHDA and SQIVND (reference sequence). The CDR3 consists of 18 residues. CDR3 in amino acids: CASSPHQGGTGTNTEAFF. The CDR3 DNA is TGTGCCAGTAGTCCTCACCAAGGGGGGACAGGGACGAACACTGAAGCTTTCTTT. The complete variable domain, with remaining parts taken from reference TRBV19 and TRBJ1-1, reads DGGITQSPKYLFRKEGQNVTLSCEQNLNHDAMYWYRQDPGQGLRLIYYSQIVNDFQKGDIAEGYSVSREKKESFPLTVTSAQKNPTAFYLCASSPHQGGTGTNTEAFFGQGTRLTVV.

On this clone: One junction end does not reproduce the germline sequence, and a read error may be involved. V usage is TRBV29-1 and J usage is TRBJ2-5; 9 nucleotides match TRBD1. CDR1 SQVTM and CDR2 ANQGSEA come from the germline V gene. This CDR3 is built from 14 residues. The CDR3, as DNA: TGCAGCGTGGAAGACAGGGGGGGCGACGGGACCCAGTACTTC. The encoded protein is CSVEDRGGDGTQYF.

CDR3 sequence reads: CASSEALPGARDEQYF. The CDR3 DNA follows: TGTGCCAGCAGTGAAGCGCTTCCGGGGGCGCGGGACGAGCAGTACTTC. The chain is built from TRBV2 and TRBJ2-7; D assignment may be TRBD1 or TRBD2 (6 bases each). The V end was cut by 0 bases, the J end by 5 bases, with 17 bases between. The CDR3 is 16 residues long. Germline lookup yields CDR1 SNHLY and CDR2 FYNNEI.

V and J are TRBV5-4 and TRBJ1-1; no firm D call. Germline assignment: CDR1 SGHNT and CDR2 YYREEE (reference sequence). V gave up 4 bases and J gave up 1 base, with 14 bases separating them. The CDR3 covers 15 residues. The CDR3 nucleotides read TGTGCCAGCAGCCGAAAGGCGGCTTCGAACACTGAAGCTTTCTTT. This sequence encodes CASSRKAASNTEAFF.

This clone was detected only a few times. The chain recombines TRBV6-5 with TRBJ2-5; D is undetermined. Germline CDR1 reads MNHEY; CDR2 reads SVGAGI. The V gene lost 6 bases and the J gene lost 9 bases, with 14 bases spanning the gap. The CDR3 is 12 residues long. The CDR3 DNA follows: TGTGCCAGCAGAGCCGTTAATGACGCCCAGTACTTC. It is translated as CASRAVNDAQYF.

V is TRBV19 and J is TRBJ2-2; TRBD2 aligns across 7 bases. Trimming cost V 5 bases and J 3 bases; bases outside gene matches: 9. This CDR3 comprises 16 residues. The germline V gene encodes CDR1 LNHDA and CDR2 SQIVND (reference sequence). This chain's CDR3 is CASSPLTSTHTGELFF. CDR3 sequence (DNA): TGTGCCAGTAGTCCCCTGACTAGCACCCACACCGGGGAGCTGTTTTTT. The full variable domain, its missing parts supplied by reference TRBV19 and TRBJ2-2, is DGGITQSPKYLFRKEGQNVTLSCEQNLNHDAMYWYRQDPGQGLRLIYYSQIVNDFQKGDIAEGYSVSREKKESFPLTVTSAQKNPTAFYLCASSPLTSTHTGELFFGEGSRLTVL.